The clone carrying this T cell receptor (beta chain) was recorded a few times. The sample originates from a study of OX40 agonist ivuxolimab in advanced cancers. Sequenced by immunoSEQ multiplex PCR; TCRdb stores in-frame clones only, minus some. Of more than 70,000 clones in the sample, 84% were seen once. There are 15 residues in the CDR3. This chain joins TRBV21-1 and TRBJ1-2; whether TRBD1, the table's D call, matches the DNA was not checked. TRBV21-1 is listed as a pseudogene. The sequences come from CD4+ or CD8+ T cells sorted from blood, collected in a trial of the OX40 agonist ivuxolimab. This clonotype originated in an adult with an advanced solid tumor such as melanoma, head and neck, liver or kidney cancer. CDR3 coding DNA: TGTGCCAGCAGCAAAGTTGCGGCCGAAGGGGATGGCTACACCTTC. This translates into CASSKVAAEGDGYTF.